This entry features one TCR beta chain sequence. Antigen unknown. An end of the junction differs from the germline gene, which may be a read error. TCRdb re-analysed the reads in MiXCR, keeping a single row per CDR3 protein. Among hundreds of thousands of distinct CDR3 sequences listed, about 39% were seen once. The sample is drawn from a study of T cell repertoires in cytomegalovirus infection. Study summary: Recently described HLA-C-restricted plus well-studied HLA-B-restricted CMV epitopes were used.

Study findings and constraints: Dominating the ex vivo response were TCR beta clonotypes that were CMV-specific and HLA-C-restricted. Cumulative public TCR beta family frequency identified CMV carriers with the relevant HLA.

The CDR3 sequence is 15 residues long. The germline CDR1 and CDR2 sequences are SGHDT and YYEEEE. Sequences were derived from cultured PBMCs, sampled from culture after CMV antigen stimulation. The chain couples TRBV5-6 to TRBJ2-5, with D perhaps matching TRBD2 (5 bases). The TCR originated in a human donor in good health (CMV status not recorded). Some clones in this sample may be carry-over from other donors' samples. The DNA for the CDR3 is TGTGCCAGCAGCTTGAATCGCGGGCCCCAAGAGAACCAGTACTTC. Its protein is CASSLNRGPQENQYF.